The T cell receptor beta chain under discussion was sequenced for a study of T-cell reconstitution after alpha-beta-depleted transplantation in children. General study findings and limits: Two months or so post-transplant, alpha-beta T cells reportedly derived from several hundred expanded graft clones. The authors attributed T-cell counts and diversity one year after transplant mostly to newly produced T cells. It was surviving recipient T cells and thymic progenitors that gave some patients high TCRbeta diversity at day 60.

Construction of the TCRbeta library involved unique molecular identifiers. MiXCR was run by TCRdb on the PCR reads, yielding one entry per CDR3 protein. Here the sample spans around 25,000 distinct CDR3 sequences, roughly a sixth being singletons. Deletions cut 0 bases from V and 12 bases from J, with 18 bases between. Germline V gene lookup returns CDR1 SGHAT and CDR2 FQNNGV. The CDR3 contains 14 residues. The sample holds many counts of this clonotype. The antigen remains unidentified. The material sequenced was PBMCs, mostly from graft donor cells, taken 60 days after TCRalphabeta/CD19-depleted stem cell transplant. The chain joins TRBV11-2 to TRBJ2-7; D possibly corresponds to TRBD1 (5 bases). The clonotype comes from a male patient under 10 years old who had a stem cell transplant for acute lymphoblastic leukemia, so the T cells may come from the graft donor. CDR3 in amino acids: CASSLDQDTKVRYF. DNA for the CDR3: TGTGCCAGCAGCTTAGATCAGGACACGAAAGTTCGGTACTTC. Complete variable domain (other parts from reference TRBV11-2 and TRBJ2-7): EAGVAQSPRYKIIEKRQSVAFWCNPISGHATLYWYQQILGQGPKLLIQFQNNGVVDDSQLPKDRFSAERLKGVDSTLKIQPAKLEDSAVYLCASSLDQDTKVRYFGPGTRLTVT.